The present TCR beta chain was sequenced within a study of T cells after yellow fever vaccination. Trimming cost V 10 bases and J 3 bases; bases outside gene matches: 14. In germline, CDR1 is SGHTA, CDR2 FQGNSA. The CDR3 runs 15 residues. This clonotype was detected many times. Using its own MiXCR run on the 5' RACE reads, TCRdb lists one record per CDR3 protein. The repertoire includes about 320,000 distinct CDR3 sequences, about 4.5% of them detected once, and roughly 21% sits in the top ten. The rearrangement uses TRBV7-2 and TRBJ2-5; 7 nucleotides match TRBD2. Material: PBMCs, obtained 15 days after the yellow fever booster vaccination. The receptor's source is a man aged 18 to 35 who received the YFV17D yellow fever vaccine. Written as DNA, the CDR3 is TGTGCCACCCGACCCGCCGGAGGGAGGGAAGAGACCCAGTACTTC. Translated: CATRPAGGREETQYF.